One sample yielded the 21 T cell receptor beta chains listed below, sequenced in a study of identical twins. One entry per CDR3 protein results from TCRdb running MiXCR on the 5' RACE reads. Of 400,000 to 500,000 distinct CDR3 sequences in the sample, approximately 18% were seen once. Input material: naive T cells sorted from blood. The receptors derive from a middle-aged man in good health.

The chain has TRBV9 and TRBJ2-1; 8 bases line up with TRBD1. The V segment lost 2 bases and the J segment 4 bases; nucleotides outside the gene matches: 5. The CDR3 totals 15 residues. The V gene's germline CDR1 is SGDLS and CDR2 YYNGEE. The CDR3 loop is CASSVRTGQYNEQFF. The CDR3 DNA is TGTGCCAGCAGCGTCAGGACAGGGCAATACAATGAGCAGTTCTTC.

V is TRBV20-1 and J is TRBJ1-2; a weak D match, TRBD1 (5 bases). Deletions cut 0 bases from V and 0 bases from J, with 8 bases between. Germline V gene lookup returns CDR1 DFQATT and CDR2 SNEGSKA (reference sequence). This CDR3 region has 14 residues. The CDR3 DNA reads as TGCAGTGCTAGAGATGGGGCTTCTAACTATGGCTACACCTTC. Residues: CSARDGASNYGYTF.

Many counts were recorded for this clonotype. The chain recombines TRBV12-3 or TRBV12-4 with TRBJ1-1, with D possibly matching TRBD1 (5 bases). The V end was cut by 5 bases, the J end by 10 bases, with 17 bases between. The CDR3 length is 13 residues. The CDR3 DNA reads TGTGCCAGCAGTGAAGCACCCTCGGGGCCAGCTTTCTTT. Translating it yields CASSEAPSGPAFF.

This clonotype showed up just a few times. This chain uses TRBV20-1 with TRBJ2-7; TRBD1 matches 8 bases. The trim removed 4 bases at V and 2 bases at J, leaving 13 bases unmatched. Germline V gene sequence: CDR1 DFQATT, CDR2 SNEGSKA (reference sequence). The CDR3 sequence is 16 residues long. CDR3 sequence (DNA): TGCAGTGCTAATTTCCCGGACAGGGCTTTCGCCTACGAGCAGTACTTC. Translation: CSANFPDRAFAYEQYF.

The DNA of the CDR3 is TGCAGTGCTAGAGGCGGAGCCTACGAGCAGTACTTC. This codes for CSARGGAYEQYF. The chain recombines TRBV20-1 with TRBJ2-7; D gene uncertain. Trimming removed 1 base at V and 2 bases at J, with 6 bases between. Germline V lookup: CDR1 DFQATT, CDR2 SNEGSKA (reference sequence). This CDR3 comprises 12 residues.

Many counts were recorded for this clonotype. The CDR3 here is CASSLTAFVNEQFF. The CDR3 coding sequence is TGTGCCAGCAGCTTAACAGCCTTTGTCAATGAGCAGTTCTTC. The gene calls are TRBV5-5 and TRBJ2-1; no firm D call. Germline loops: CDR1 SGHKS, CDR2 YYEKEE (reference sequence). This CDR3 comprises 14 residues. V was clipped by 2 bases and J by 6 bases, with 12 bases between them.

The J gene is TRBJ1-6, the V gene TRBV20-1; D uncertain. Deletions cut 3 bases from V and 3 bases from J, with 9 bases between. The CDR3 runs 14 residues. Germline CDR1 reads DFQATT; CDR2 reads SNEGSKA (reference sequence). The CDR3 DNA reads TGCAGTGCTAGTTTACAAGTCTATAATTCACCCCTCCACTTT. It translates to CSASLQVYNSPLHF.

The V call is TRBV20-1, the J call TRBJ2-3, with D possibly TRBD2 on 5 matching bases. Germline CDR1 DFQATT, CDR2 SNEGSKA (reference sequence). The germline V and J ends were trimmed by 6 bases and 0 bases, with 13 bases remaining between them. There are 14 residues in the CDR3. CDR3 protein: CSANGLASTDTQYF. CDR3 coding DNA: TGCAGTGCCAATGGACTCGCGAGCACAGATACGCAGTATTTT.

This clonotype was picked up a small number of times. The chain employs TRBV5-1 and TRBJ2-1; the match to TRBD2 covers 10 bases. The junction had 12 bases not matched to a gene; V was cut back by 3 bases and J by 9 bases. Germline CDR1 is SGHRS and CDR2 is YFSETQ. The CDR3 length is 16 residues. The CDR3 bases are TGCGCCAGCAGCTACTCCGGGACTAGCGACCCTAGTGAGCAGTTCTTC. The encoded protein is CASSYSGTSDPSEQFF.

The rearrangement joins TRBV20-1 to TRBJ2-3; 8 bases are shared with TRBD1. V was clipped by 1 base and J by 2 bases; unmatched bases: 5. Per the germline V gene, CDR1 is DFQATT and CDR2 is SNEGSKA (reference sequence). This CDR3 is 15 amino acids long. CDR3 region: CSARGQGPNTDTQYF. The DNA for the CDR3 is TGCAGTGCTAGAGGACAGGGGCCCAACACAGATACGCAGTATTTT.

At least ten counts were recorded for this clonotype. The CDR3 DNA sequence: TGCGCCAGCAGCCAAGGTACGGGGCCGGGCAGCAATCAGCCCCAGCATTTT. Its translation is CASSQGTGPGSNQPQHF. The chain uses TRBV4-1 and TRBJ1-5; weak D call: TRBD1 (5 bases). The CDR3 loop spans 17 amino acids. The ends were cut back, 1 base at V and 1 base at J, with 14 bases in the middle. From germline, CDR1 is MGHRA and CDR2 YSYEKL.

This clonotype was detected a few times. This chain joins TRBV5-4 and TRBJ2-5; no definite D call. The V gene's germline CDR1 is SGHNT and CDR2 YYREEE (reference sequence). Trimming removed 4 bases from V and 3 bases from J, with 10 bases in between. The CDR3 has 13 amino acids. CDR3 nucleotide sequence: TGTGCCAGCAGCAAAGGCGGTGAAGAGACCCAGTACTTC. Translating gives CASSKGGEETQYF. Variable domain in full (rest from reference TRBV5-4 and TRBJ2-5): ETGVTQSPTHLIKTRGQQVTLRCSSQSGHNTVSWYQQALGQGPQFIFQYYREEENGRGNFPPRFSGLQFPNYSSELNVNALELDDSALYLCASSKGGEETQYFGPGTRLLVL.

This clonotype was found a few times. The chain combines TRBV15 with TRBJ2-7; D possibly corresponds to TRBD2 (7 bases). V was trimmed by 0 bases and J by 2 bases, leaving 17 bases between them. CDR1 LNHNV and CDR2 YYDKDF come from the germline V gene (reference sequence). This CDR3 contains 17 residues. The chain's CDR3 is CATSRDTWQGRAYEQYF. CDR3 in DNA: TGTGCCACCAGCAGAGATACATGGCAGGGGAGGGCCTACGAGCAGTACTTC.

This chain connects TRBV2 to TRBJ2-1; 10 bases map to TRBD1. J was trimmed by 4 bases and V by 10 bases; bases with no gene match: 1. This CDR3 is built from 12 residues. Germline assignment: CDR1 SNHLY and CDR2 FYNNEI. CDR3 sequence reads: CATGQGYNEQFF. CDR3 sequence (DNA): TGTGCCACGGGACAGGGGTACAATGAGCAGTTCTTC.

This clonotype has ten or more counts. The chain recombines TRBV5-6 with TRBJ2-1; D is unresolved. This CDR3 has 11 residues. Germline assignment: CDR1 SGHDT and CDR2 YYEEEE. With 1 base removed from V and 7 bases from J, the gap between germline ends came to 3 bases. CDR3 sequence: CASSLLNEQFF. CDR3 nucleotide sequence: TGTGCCAGCAGCTTGTTGAATGAGCAGTTCTTC.

This clonotype was detected only a few times. The chain carries TRBV6-2 or TRBV6-3 and TRBJ2-7; 9 bases align to TRBD1. This CDR3 is 15 amino acids long. CDR1 MNHEY and CDR2 SVGEGT come from the germline V gene. Trimming at V came to 0 bases and at J to 6 bases, leaving 6 bases not matched to a gene. This chain's CDR3 is CASSYSIDRGVEQYF. In nucleotides, the CDR3 is TGTGCCAGCAGTTACTCGATCGACAGGGGGGTCGAGCAGTACTTC.

The CDR3 spells CASSETKLWGEQYF. As DNA, the CDR3 is TGTGCCAGCAGCGAAACCAAGCTCTGGGGGGAGCAGTACTTC. V usage is TRBV7-9 and J usage is TRBJ2-7, with D perhaps being TRBD1 or TRBD2 (5 bases each). Germline CDR1 reads SEHNR; CDR2 reads FQNEAQ (reference sequence). V lost 5 bases and J lost 7, with 18 bases in between. The CDR3 is 14 residues long.

The chain uses TRBV27 and TRBJ2-2; 10 positions match TRBD1. Losses at the gene ends were 5 bases for V and 8 bases for J; bases not matched to a gene: 8. CDR1 and CDR2 from the germline V gene are MNHEY and SMNVEV (reference sequence). The CDR3 has 15 residues. This CDR3 is CASSMGTGVGGELFF. In nucleotides, the CDR3 is TGTGCCAGCAGTATGGGGACAGGGGTAGGAGGGGAGCTGTTTTTT.

Regarding this clonotype: Just one base apart from a much larger clone, this may be a read error. The CDR3 protein is CDSSLAGTYSNQPQHF. CDR3 DNA: TGTGACAGCAGCTTGGCGGGAACATATAGCAATCAGCCCCAGCATTTT. The chain links TRBV7-2 to TRBJ1-5; D not resolved. The CDR3 is made up of 16 amino acids. Germline CDR1 reads SGHTA; CDR2 reads FQGNSA. Full variable domain (rest looked up from reference TRBV7-2 and TRBJ1-5): GAGVSQSPSNKVTEKGKDVELRCDPISGHTALYWYRQSLGQGLEFLIYFQGNSAPDKSGLPSDRFSAERTGGSVSTLTIQRTQQEDSAVYLCDSSLAGTYSNQPQHFGDGTRLSIL.

This chain joins TRBV27 and TRBJ2-5; 7 positions agree with TRBD2. The CDR3 covers 17 residues. Germline V lookup: CDR1 MNHEY, CDR2 SMNVEV (reference sequence). J lost 2 bases, V lost 5 bases, and 14 bases had no gene match. CDR3 sequence: CASSVNFLRLAQETQYF. As DNA, the CDR3 is TGTGCCAGCAGTGTTAACTTCTTAAGACTAGCTCAAGAGACCCAGTACTTC.

This clonotype was recorded a few times. The chain combines TRBV11-2 with TRBJ2-3; D perhaps matches TRBD2 (7 bases). Trimming left V 5 bases short and J 5 bases short, with 20 bases between. From germline, CDR1 is SGHAT and CDR2 FQNNGV. The CDR3 is 16 amino acids. CDR3: CASSRGRAGEGDTQYF. The CDR3 DNA reads as TGTGCCAGCAGCCGGGGGCGGGCGGGAGAAGGAGATACGCAGTATTTT.